This TCR beta chain is drawn from a study of regulatory T cells in long-lasting Graves disease. The time point here: persistent/refractory GD, antithyroid drugs over 5 years with positive TRAb. Following extraction of RNA from PBMCs, that RNA was used to make the TCR library. TCR beta libraries were built with iRepertoire HTBI primers and Arm-PCR of CDR3 regions. One entry per CDR3 protein results from TCRdb running MiXCR on the multiplex PCR reads. The table has approximately 690,000 distinct CDR3 sequences, around 30% seen once. CDR1 is DFQATT and CDR2 is SNEGSKA in the germline V gene (reference sequence). The V and J ends lost 1 base and 7 bases respectively, with 19 bases between them. The CDR3 length is 15 residues.

Material: peripheral blood mononuclear cells (PBMCs), obtained when the disease was refractory, from a patient treated with antithyroid drugs. The J gene is TRBJ1-2, the V gene TRBV20-1, with D perhaps matching TRBD1 (5 bases). This TCR came from a female donor with Graves disease. The CDR3 region has the DNA TGCAGTGCTAGAGGCCCCTCAAGGCAGGGTGGTGGCTACACCTTC. This codes for CSARGPSRQGGGYTF.